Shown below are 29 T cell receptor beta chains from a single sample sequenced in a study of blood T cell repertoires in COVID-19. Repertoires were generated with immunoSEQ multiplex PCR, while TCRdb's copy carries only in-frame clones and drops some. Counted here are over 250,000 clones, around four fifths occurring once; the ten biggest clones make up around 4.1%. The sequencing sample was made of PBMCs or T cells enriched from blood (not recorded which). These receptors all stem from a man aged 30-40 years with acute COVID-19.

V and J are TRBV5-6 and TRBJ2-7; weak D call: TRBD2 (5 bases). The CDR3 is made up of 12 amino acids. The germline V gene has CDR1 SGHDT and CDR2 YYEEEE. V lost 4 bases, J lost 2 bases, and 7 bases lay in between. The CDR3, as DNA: TGTGCCAGCAGCAGCGGTGCCTACGAGCAGTACGTC. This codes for CASSSGAYEQYV.

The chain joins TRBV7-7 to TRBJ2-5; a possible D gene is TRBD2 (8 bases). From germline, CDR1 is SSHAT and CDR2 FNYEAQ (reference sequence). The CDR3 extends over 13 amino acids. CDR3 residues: CASGTTGRETQYF. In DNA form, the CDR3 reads TGTGCTAGCGGGACGACAGGGCGAGAGACCCAGTACTTC.

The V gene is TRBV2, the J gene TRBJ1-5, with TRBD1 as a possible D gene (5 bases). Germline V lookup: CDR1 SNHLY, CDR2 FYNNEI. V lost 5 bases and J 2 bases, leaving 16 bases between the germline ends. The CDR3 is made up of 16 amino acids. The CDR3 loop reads CASSTPGIPGNQPQHF. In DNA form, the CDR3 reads TGTGCCAGCAGTACACCAGGGATACCGGGCAATCAGCCCCAGCATTTT.

The DNA of the CDR3 is TGTGCCAGTAGTTTTGACAAACAGGGATCCCAGCCCCAGCATTTT. Amino acids: CASSFDKQGSQPQHF. The chain carries TRBV19 and TRBJ1-5; TRBD1 might be the D (6 bases). Germline CDR1 reads LNHDA; CDR2 reads SQIVND (reference sequence). This CDR3 comprises 15 residues. V was trimmed by 5 bases and J by 7 bases, leaving 18 bases between them. The full variable domain, completed using reference TRBV19 and TRBJ1-5, is DGGITQSPKYLFRKEGQNVTLSCEQNLNHDAMYWYRQDPGQGLRLIYYSQIVNDFQKGDIAEGYSVSREKKESFPLTVTSAQKNPTAFYLCASSFDKQGSQPQHFGDGTRLSIL.

The CDR3: CASSVQGGDYGYTF. DNA for the CDR3: TGTGCCAGCAGCGTACAGGGGGGGGACTATGGCTACACCTTC. This rearrangement joins TRBV5-4 to TRBJ1-2, with TRBD1 matching 8 bases. CDR3 length: 14 residues. V lost 4 bases to trimming and J lost 3 bases; unmatched junction nucleotides: 5. Germline V CDR1 and CDR2: SGHNT, YYREEE (reference sequence).

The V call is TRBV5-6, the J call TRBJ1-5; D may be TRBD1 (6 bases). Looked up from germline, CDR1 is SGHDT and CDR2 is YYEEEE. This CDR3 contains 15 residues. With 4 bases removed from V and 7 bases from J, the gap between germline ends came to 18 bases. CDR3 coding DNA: TGTGCCAGCAGCGTCTCCGGAGGGGGGGAGCAGCCCCAGCATTTT. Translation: CASSVSGGGEQPQHF.

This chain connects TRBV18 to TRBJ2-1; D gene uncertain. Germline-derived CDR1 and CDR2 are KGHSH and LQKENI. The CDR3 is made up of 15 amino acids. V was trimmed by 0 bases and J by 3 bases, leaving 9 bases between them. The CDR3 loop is CASSPPLAVYNEQFF. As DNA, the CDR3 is TGTGCCAGCTCACCACCTCTGGCGGTCTACAATGAGCAGTTCTTC.

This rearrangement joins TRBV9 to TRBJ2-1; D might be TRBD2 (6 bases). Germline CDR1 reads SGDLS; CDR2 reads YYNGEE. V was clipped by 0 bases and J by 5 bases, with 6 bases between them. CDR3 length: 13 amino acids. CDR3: CASSVGTNNEQFF. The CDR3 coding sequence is TGTGCCAGCAGCGTAGGGACTAACAATGAGCAGTTCTTC.

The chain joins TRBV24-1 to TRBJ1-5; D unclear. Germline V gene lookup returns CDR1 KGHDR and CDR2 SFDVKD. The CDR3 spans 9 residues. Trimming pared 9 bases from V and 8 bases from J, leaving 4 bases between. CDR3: CATPKPQHF. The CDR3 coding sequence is TGTGCCACCCCAAAGCCCCAGCATTTT.

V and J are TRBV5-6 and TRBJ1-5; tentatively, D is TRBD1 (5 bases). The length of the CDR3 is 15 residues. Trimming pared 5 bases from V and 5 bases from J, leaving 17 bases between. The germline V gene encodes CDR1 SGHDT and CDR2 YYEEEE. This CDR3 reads CASSFFSGGDQPQHF. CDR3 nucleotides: TGTGCCAGCAGTTTCTTCTCCGGGGGAGATCAGCCCCAGCATTTT.

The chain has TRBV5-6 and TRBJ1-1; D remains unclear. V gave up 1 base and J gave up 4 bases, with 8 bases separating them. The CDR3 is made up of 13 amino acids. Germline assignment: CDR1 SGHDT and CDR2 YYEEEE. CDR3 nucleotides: TGTGCCAGCAGCTTGAACAGAATCACTGAAGCTTTCTTT. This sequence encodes CASSLNRITEAFF.

CDR3 sequence reads: CASRTGGSPQPQHF. The CDR3, as DNA: TGTGCCAGCAGGACAGGGGGATCCCCTCAGCCCCAGCATTTT. The chain employs TRBV28 and TRBJ1-5; 9 bases are shared with TRBD1. Germline V CDR1 and CDR2: MDHEN, SYDVKM. The V and J ends lost 6 bases and 6 bases, in that order; junction bases with no gene match: 6. This CDR3 has 14 amino acids.

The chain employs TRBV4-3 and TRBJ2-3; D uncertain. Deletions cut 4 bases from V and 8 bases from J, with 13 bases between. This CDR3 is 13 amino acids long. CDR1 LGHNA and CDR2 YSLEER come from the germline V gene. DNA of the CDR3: TGCGCCAGCAGCCTCCCCCCTGTGAGTACGCAGTATTTT. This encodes CASSLPPVSTQYF.

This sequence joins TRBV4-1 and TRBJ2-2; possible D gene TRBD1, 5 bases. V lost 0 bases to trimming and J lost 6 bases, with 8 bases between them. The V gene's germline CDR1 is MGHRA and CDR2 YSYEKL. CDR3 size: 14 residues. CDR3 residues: CASSQDRVPGELFF. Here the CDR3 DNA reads TGCGCCAGCAGCCAAGACAGGGTTCCCGGGGAGCTGTTTTTT.

The CDR3 loop reads CASRKQGASGNTIYF. The CDR3 region has the DNA TGTGCCAGCAGAAAACAGGGGGCCTCTGGAAACACCATATATTTT. This rearrangement joins TRBV6-5 to TRBJ1-3; the match to TRBD1 covers 9 bases. Trimming took 6 bases from V and 0 from J; bases not matched to a gene: 3. CDR1 and CDR2 from the germline V gene are MNHEY and SVGAGI. The CDR3 has 15 residues.

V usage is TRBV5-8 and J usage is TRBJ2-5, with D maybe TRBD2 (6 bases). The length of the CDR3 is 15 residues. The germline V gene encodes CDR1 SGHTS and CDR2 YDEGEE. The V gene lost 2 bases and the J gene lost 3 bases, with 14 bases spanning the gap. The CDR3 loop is CASSLWGENEETQYF. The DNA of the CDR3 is TGTGCCAGCAGCTTATGGGGGGAGAACGAAGAGACCCAGTACTTC.

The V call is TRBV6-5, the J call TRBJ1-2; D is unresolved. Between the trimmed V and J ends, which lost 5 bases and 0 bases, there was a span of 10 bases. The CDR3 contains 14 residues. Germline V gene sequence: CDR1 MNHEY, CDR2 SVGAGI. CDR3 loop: CASSLTVTNYGYTF. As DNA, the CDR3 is TGTGCCAGCAGTCTTACTGTAACTAACTATGGCTACACCTTC.

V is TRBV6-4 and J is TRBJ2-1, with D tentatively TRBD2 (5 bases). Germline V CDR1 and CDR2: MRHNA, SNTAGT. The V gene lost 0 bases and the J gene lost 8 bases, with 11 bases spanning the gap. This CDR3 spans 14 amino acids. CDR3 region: CASSDSEGVHEQFF. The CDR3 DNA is TGTGCCAGCAGTGACTCAGAGGGAGTCCATGAGCAGTTCTTC.

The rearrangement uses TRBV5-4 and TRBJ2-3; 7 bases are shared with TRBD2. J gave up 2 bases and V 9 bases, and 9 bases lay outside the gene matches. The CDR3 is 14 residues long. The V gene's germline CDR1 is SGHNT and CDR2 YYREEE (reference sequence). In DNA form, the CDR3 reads TGTGCCACCCGTCCGGGGGGACTCACAGATACGCAGTATTTT. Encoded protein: CATRPGGLTDTQYF.

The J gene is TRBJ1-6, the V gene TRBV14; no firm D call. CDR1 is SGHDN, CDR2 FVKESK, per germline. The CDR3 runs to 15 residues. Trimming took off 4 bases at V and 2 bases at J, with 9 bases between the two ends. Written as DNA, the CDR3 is TGTGCCAGCAGCCCGGCAGGTCCCTATAATTCACCCCTCCACTTT. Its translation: CASSPAGPYNSPLHF. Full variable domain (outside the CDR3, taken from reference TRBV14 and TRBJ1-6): EAGVTQFPSHSVIEKGQTVTLRCDPISGHDNLYWYRRVMGKEIKFLLHFVKESKQDESGMPNNRFLAERTGGTYSTLKVQPAELEDSGVYFCASSPAGPYNSPLHFGNGTRLTVT.

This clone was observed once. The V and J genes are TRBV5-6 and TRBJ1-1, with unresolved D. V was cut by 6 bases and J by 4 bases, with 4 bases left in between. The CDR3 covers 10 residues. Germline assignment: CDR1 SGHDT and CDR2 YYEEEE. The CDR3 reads CASTFTEAFF. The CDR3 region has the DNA TGTGCCAGCACTTTCACTGAAGCTTTCTTT.

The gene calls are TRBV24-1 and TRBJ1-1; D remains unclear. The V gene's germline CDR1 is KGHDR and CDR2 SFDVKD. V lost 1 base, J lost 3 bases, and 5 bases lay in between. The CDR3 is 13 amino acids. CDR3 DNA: TGTGCCACCAGTGATTTTTCGTACACTGAAGCTTTCTTT. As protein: CATSDFSYTEAFF.

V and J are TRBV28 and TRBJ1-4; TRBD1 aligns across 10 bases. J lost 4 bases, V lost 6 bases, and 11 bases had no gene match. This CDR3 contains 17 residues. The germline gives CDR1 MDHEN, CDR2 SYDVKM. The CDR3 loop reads CASSVTTGGMGNEKLFF. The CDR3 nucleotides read TGTGCCAGCAGCGTCACGACAGGGGGCATGGGTAATGAAAAACTGTTTTTT.

This CDR3 reads CAWRTSGTGELFF. CDR3 sequence (DNA): TGTGCCTGGAGGACTAGCGGTACCGGGGAGCTGTTTTTT. The V and J genes are TRBV30 and TRBJ2-2; 9 positions match TRBD2. CDR1 GTSNPN and CDR2 SVGIG come from the germline V gene (reference sequence). J lost 5 bases, V lost 3 bases, and 1 base had no gene match. This CDR3 spans 13 amino acids.

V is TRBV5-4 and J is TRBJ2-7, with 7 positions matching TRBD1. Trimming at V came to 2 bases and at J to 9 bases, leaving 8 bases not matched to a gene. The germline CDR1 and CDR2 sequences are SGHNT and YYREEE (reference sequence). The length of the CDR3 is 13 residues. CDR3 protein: CASSLRGGTGQYV. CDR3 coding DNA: TGTGCCAGCAGCTTAAGAGGGGGCACAGGGCAGTACGTC.

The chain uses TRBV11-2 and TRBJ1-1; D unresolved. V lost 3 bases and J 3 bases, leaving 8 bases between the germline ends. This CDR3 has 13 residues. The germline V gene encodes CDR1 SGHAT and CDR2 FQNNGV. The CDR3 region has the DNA TGTGCCAGCAGCTTGACCCGGGACACTGAAGCTTTCTTT. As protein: CASSLTRDTEAFF.

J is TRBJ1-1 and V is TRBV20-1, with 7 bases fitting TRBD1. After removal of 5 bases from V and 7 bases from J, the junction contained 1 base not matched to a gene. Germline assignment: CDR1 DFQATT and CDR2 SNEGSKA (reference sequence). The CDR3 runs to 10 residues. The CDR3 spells CSAQGVEAFF. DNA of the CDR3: TGCAGTGCTCAGGGGGTTGAAGCTTTCTTT.

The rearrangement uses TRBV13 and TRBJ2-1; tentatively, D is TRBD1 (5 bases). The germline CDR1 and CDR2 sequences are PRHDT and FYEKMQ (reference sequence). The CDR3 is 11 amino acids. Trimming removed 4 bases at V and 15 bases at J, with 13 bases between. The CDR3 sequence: CASSSPGYPFF. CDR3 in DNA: TGTGCCAGCAGCTCGCCAGGGTATCCGTTCTTC.

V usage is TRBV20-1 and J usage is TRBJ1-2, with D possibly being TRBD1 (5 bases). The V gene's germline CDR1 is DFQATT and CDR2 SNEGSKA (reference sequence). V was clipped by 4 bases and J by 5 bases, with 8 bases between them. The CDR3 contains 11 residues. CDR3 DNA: TGCAGTGCTAATACAGGTTATGGCTACACCTTC. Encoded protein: CSANTGYGYTF.